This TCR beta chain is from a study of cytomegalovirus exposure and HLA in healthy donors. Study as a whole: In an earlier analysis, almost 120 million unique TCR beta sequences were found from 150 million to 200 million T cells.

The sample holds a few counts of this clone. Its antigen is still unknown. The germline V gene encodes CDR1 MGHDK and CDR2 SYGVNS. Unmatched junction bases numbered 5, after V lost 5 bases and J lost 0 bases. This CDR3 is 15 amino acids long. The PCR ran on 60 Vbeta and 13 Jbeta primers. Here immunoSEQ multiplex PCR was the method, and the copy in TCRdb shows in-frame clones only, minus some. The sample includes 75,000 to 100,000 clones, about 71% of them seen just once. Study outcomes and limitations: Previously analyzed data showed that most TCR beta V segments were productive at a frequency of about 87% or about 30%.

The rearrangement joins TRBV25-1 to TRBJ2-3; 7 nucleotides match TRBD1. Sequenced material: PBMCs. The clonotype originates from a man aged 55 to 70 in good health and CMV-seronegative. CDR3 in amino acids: CASSLQGLSTDTQYF. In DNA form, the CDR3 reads TGTGCCAGCAGTTTACAGGGGCTGAGCACAGATACGCAGTATTTT.